This entry is about one T cell receptor (beta chain). The clone's antigen remains unknown. Base quality data are lacking; no much larger clone is found one base away. Each collaborating institution followed its own protocols to collect whole blood in K2EDTA tubes. For TCRbeta analysis, collaborators shipped samples as frozen whole blood, isolated PBMCs, or DNA extracted from either of those sample types. This entry belongs to a study of blood T cell repertoires in COVID-19 (dated by TCRdb to 2020 to 2021). With respect to the entire study: The collaborator samples originated in the United States, Italy and Spain and spanned the acute and convalescent phases of COVID-19. The material from the prospective study consisted of cDNA or gDNA derived from T cells, B-cell-depleted T cells, or PBMCs. Deeply sampled blood TCRbeta repertoires from subjects exposed to, actively infected with, or recovered from COVID-19 were included in the dataset. The repertoires were released in a freely available public database meant as a resource for research on the immune response to SARS-CoV-2. Samples came from the ongoing ImmuneRACE study (first 160 participants) plus 1,254 subjects from 6 global collaborators. A de-identified subject ID, COVID-19 status, age in years and sex were almost always included in the sample metadata. Where available, HLA class I and class II types were taken from metadata supplied by the sample provider and were not determined by assay-based typing. Study-wide findings and limitations: How much clinical and demographic metadata was included differed by source and by participant, and the metadata was provided uncurated.

TCRbeta CDR3 regions were amplified from genomic DNA using the immunoSEQ Assay, a bias-controlled multiplex PCR. In the authors' own workflow: The number of nucleated cells in each sample was estimated by amplification of reference gene primers within the assay. To quantify the absolute abundance of each unique TCRbeta CDR3 rearrangement, sequence reads were collapsed and filtered. For each sample, productive Simpson clonality was calculated as the square root of Simpson's diversity index over productive rearrangements. TCRdb holds this immuneACCESS table with in-frame rearrangements only. Some clones are missing; in checked studies, unresolved V genes explain under half, and the rest has no known cause. The V and J calls and clone size were taken over from that table, and D and trimming were inferred from the DNA. The sample profile shows approximately 300,000 clones; 85% of them were found once. Of the sample, around 3.9% falls within the top ten clones.

The germline ends are 10 bases apart after V is trimmed by 0 bases and J by 2 bases. Sequences SGHDN (CDR1) and FVKESK (CDR2) are obtained from the germline V gene. The CDR3 runs 15 residues from the cysteine to the phenylalanine. Only the CDR3 DNA stays, 45 bases, in frame from base 1. This clonotype originated in a woman in her fifties or sixties with active or convalescent COVID-19. The sequenced sample was peripheral blood. In this chain, TRBV14 is recombined with TRBJ1-1; a weak D assignment points to TRBD1 (6 bases agree). This receptor carries the CDR3 CASSQEVGHNTEAFF. The DNA sequence is as follows: TGTGCCAGCAGCCAAGAGGTGGGACACAACACTGAAGCTTTCTTT.